Listed here is a single T cell receptor (beta chain). This sample is part of a study of identifying expanded T cells in peripheral blood. Sequencing used immunoSEQ multiplex PCR; TCRdb keeps in-frame clones, though not all of them. The table includes 110,000 or so clones, roughly 90% detected once. V lost 3 bases and J lost 0; bases outside the gene matches: 12. The CDR3 covers 18 residues. Germline V lookup: CDR1 SGDLS, CDR2 YYNGEE. Input material: blood. The chain uses TRBV9 and TRBJ1-5; 7 nucleotides line up with TRBD1. The source is a person between 18 and 75 years old in good health. CDR3 sequence (DNA): TGTGCCAGCAGCGGTGAGGGACAGCTACCTTATAGCAATCAGCCCCAGCATTTT. This encodes CASSGEGQLPYSNQPQHF.